These T cell receptor beta chains were read from a single sample in a study of cytomegalovirus exposure and HLA in healthy donors. Measured with immunoSEQ multiplex PCR; TCRdb has only the in-frame clones, and not every one. The repertoire has approximately 120,000 clones, 70% to 80% of them found once; the top ten carry 4%. Sequencing input: PBMCs. Receptors were obtained from a man aged 40-50 years in good health and CMV-seropositive. The CDR3 runs from the conserved cysteine through the conserved F or W. Each record gives: J gene, V gene, D gene, clone size, CDR3 DNA, CDR3 protein. D genes are given only for firm matches. Some rows mark clone size as missing; the rest say once, few, many or name a class of expanded clone.

TRBJ1-2 TRBV4-1 TRBD1 - TGCGCCAGCAGCCCACCTGATTCGACAGGGAGTAACTATGGCTACACCTTC CASSPPDSTGSNYGYTF
TRBJ2-7 TRBV29-1 TRBD1 few TGCAGCGTTGAGATACAGGGGAGTACCTACGAGCAGTACTTC CSVEIQGSTYEQYF
TRBJ2-6 TRBV6-1 - once TGTGCCAGCAGTGAAACGGGTTGGTCTGGGGCCAACGTCCTGACTTTC CASSETGWSGANVLTF
TRBJ1-4 TRBV10-2 - - TGCGCCAGCAGTGCCTTCGGACAGCTACAAGATGAAAAACTGTTTTTT CASSAFGQLQDEKLFF
TRBJ2-7 TRBV4-1 - - TGCGCCAGCAGACACCCACAGGCGCGAGAGCAGTACTTC CASRHPQAREQYF
TRBJ2-7 TRBV29-1 - - TGCAGCGTACAGGGTAAGACCTACGAGCAGTACTTC CSVQGKTYEQYF
TRBJ1-1 TRBV29-1 TRBD1 - TGCAGCGCCCTCCTCAGGGGGACGGGGACTGAAGCTTTCTTT CSALLRGTGTEAFF
TRBJ2-1 TRBV4-1 TRBD2 few TGCGCCAGCAGCCAAAGGCTAGCGGGAGCTGGCTACAATGAGCAGTTCTTC CASSQRLAGAGYNEQFF
TRBJ1-4 TRBV6-5 - - TGTGCCAGCAGCGTGCTTACAGGGAGTAATGAAAAACTGTTTTTT CASSVLTGSNEKLFF
TRBJ2-2 TRBV6-5 - - TGTGCCAGCAGTTACGGGCAGGGGCTTAACACCGGGGAGCTGTTTTTT CASSYGQGLNTGELFF
TRBJ1-1 TRBV28 - - TGTGCCTCCCAGGGCGATGGGGGGATAGGTACTGAAGCTTTCTTT CASQGDGGIGTEAFF
TRBJ1-1 TRBV6-5 - - TGTGCCAGCAGTTACGGAAGGGGTGGGAACACTGAAGCTTTCTTT CASSYGRGGNTEAFF